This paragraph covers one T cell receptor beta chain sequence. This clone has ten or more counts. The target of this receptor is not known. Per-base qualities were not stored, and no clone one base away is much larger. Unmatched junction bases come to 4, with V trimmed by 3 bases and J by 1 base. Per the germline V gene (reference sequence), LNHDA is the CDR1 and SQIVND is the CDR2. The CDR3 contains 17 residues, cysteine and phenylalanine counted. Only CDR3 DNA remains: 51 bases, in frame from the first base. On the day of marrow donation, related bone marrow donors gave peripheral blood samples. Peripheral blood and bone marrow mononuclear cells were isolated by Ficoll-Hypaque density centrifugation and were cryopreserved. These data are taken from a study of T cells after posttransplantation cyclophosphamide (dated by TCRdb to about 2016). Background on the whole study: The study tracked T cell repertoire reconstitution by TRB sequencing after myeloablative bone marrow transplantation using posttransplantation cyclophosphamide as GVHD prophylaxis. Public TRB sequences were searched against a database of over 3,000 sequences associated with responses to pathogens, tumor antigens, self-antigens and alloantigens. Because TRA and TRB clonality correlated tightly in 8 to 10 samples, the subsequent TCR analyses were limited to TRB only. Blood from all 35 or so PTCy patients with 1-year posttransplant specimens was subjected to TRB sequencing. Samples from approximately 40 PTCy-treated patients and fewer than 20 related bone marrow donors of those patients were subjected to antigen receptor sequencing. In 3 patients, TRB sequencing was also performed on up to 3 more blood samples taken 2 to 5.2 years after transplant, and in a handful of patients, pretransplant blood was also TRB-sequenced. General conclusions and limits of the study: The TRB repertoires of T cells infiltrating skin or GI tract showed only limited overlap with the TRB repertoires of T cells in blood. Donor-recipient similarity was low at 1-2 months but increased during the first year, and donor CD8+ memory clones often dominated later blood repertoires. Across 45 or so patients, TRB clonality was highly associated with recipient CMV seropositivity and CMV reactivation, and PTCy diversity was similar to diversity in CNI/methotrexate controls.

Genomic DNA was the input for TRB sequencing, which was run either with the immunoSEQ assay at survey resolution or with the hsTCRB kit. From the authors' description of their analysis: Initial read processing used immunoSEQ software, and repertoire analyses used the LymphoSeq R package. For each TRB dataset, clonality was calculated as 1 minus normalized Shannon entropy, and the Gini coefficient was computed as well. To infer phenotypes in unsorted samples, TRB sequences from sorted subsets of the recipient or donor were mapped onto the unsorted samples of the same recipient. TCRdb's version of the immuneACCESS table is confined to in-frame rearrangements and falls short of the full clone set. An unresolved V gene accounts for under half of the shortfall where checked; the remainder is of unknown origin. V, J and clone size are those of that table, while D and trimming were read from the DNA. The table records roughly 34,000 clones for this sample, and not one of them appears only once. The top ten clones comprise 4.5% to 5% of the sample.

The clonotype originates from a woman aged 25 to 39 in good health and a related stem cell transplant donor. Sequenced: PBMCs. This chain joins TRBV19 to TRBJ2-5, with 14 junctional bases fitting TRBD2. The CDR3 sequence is CASSMGLAGAIQETQYF. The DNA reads TGTGCCAGTAGTATGGGACTAGCGGGGGCTATCCAAGAGACCCAGTACTTC.